These 18 T cell receptor beta chains share one sample of origin, sequenced in a study of beta chain features in type 1 diabetes. Antigens of these TCRs are unknown. The authors reverse transcribed all of the isolated RNA, so sequencing captured expressed TCRB transcripts. Generated by immunoSEQ multiplex PCR, the TCRdb table keeps only in-frame clones and is missing some. Among about 53,000 clones, 50% to 55% were seen once, and the ten largest hold around 2.5%. Study observations and caveats: Across all four CD4+ subsets, people with type 1 diabetes showed modestly shorter TCRB CDR3s.

Sequencing used Tregs from blood. These receptors were taken from a woman aged 40 to 50 with type 1 diabetes.

This clone came up a few times. The chain combines TRBV6-5 with TRBJ2-7, with D unclear. The V and J ends lost 6 bases and 0 bases respectively, with 15 bases between them. The CDR3 is made up of 15 amino acids. Germline V gene sequence: CDR1 MNHEY, CDR2 SVGAGI. In DNA form, the CDR3 reads TGTGCCAGCAGACCCACTCGTAGGAGCTCCTACGAGCAGTACTTC. Amino acid sequence: CASRPTRRSSYEQYF.

The chain uses TRBV2 and TRBJ2-5; 13 bases align to TRBD2. The germline V gene has CDR1 SNHLY and CDR2 FYNNEI. The CDR3 is made up of 17 amino acids. The trim removed 6 bases at V and 4 bases at J, leaving 11 bases unmatched. DNA for the CDR3: TGTGCCAGCAGACTGGAGGGACTAGCGGGGATGAGAGAGACCCAGTACTTC. Translating gives CASRLEGLAGMRETQYF. The full variable domain, with the rest looked up from reference TRBV2 and TRBJ2-5, is EPEVTQTPSHQVTQMGQEVILRCVPISNHLYFYWYRQILGQKVEFLVSFYNNEISEKSEIFDDQFSVERPDGSNFTLKIRSTKLEDSAMYFCASRLEGLAGMRETQYFGPGTRLLVL.

This clone was seen a handful of times. CDR3 amino acids: CASSFQLTGNTEAFF. The CDR3 DNA sequence: TGTGCCAGCAGTTTTCAGCTGACAGGTAACACTGAAGCTTTCTTT. J is TRBJ1-1 and V is TRBV27; tentatively, D is TRBD1 (6 bases). This CDR3 contains 15 residues. Germline V CDR1 and CDR2: MNHEY, SMNVEV (reference sequence). Trimming took 3 bases from V and 2 from J, leaving 13 bases between them.

The V gene is TRBV6-6, the J gene TRBJ2-7; 11 bases map to TRBD2. The CDR3 consists of 16 residues. V was clipped by 2 bases and J by 0 bases; unmatched bases: 3. From germline, CDR1 is MNHNY and CDR2 SVGAGI (reference sequence). The DNA for the CDR3 is TGTGCCAGCAGTTACGGTGGACTAGCGGGCTCCTACGAGCAGTACTTC. As protein: CASSYGGLAGSYEQYF.

The chain joins TRBV6-5 to TRBJ1-5, with 8 bases lining up with TRBD1. V lost 4 bases to trimming and J lost 3 bases; unmatched junction nucleotides: 2. Germline loops: CDR1 MNHEY, CDR2 SVGAGI. The CDR3 spans 14 residues. The CDR3 DNA sequence: TGTGCCAGCAGTTCGGACAGGGACAATCAGCCCCAGCATTTT. Its translation is CASSSDRDNQPQHF.

This clone was counted only a few times. The rearrangement links TRBV6-5 to TRBJ1-2; TRBD1 is a possible D gene (5 bases). Germline V gene data show CDR1 as MNHEY and CDR2 as SVGAGI. V dropped 7 bases and J dropped 4 bases, with 16 bases sitting between them. The CDR3 extends over 14 amino acids. The CDR3 sequence: CASNDPDSAYGYTF. CDR3 DNA: TGTGCCAGCAATGACCCCGACAGCGCCTATGGCTACACCTTC.

The CDR3 region is CASSFSGSQKFF. The DNA for the CDR3 is TGTGCCAGCAGTTTTAGCGGGAGTCAGAAGTTCTTC. The chain combines TRBV6-1 with TRBJ2-1; 9 bases align to TRBD2. Per the germline V gene, CDR1 is MNHNS and CDR2 is SASEGT. V was pared by 5 bases and J by 14 bases, with 7 bases of the junction left unmatched. This CDR3 contains 12 residues.

This clone was counted between two and nine times. CDR3 protein: CASSQGGGLGGYTF. The CDR3 DNA reads as TGCGCCAGCAGCCAAGGGGGGGGCTTAGGAGGCTACACCTTC. The chain combines TRBV4-3 with TRBJ1-2, with D maybe TRBD1 (6 bases). Trimming cost V 1 base and J 8 bases, with 14 bases left between them. Germline values: CDR1 LGHNA, CDR2 YSLEER. The CDR3 runs to 14 residues.

The CDR3 reads CASSGGLNQPQHF. The CDR3 DNA reads TGTGCCAGTAGTGGCGGGCTCAATCAGCCCCAGCATTTT. V and J are TRBV19 and TRBJ1-5, with no clear D. CDR1 is LNHDA and CDR2 is SQIVND in the germline V gene (reference sequence). The V end was cut by 5 bases, the J end by 3 bases, with 8 bases between. CDR3 length: 13 amino acids. Combining the CDR3 with reference TRBV19 and TRBJ1-5 gives the whole variable domain DGGITQSPKYLFRKEGQNVTLSCEQNLNHDAMYWYRQDPGQGLRLIYYSQIVNDFQKGDIAEGYSVSREKKESFPLTVTSAQKNPTAFYLCASSGGLNQPQHFGDGTRLSIL.

V usage is TRBV7-9 and J usage is TRBJ1-2; D is possibly TRBD1 (6 bases). V lost 5 bases and J 5 bases, leaving 15 bases between the germline ends. The CDR3 is made up of 14 amino acids. Germline V gene sequence: CDR1 SEHNR, CDR2 FQNEAQ (reference sequence). CDR3 DNA sequence: TGTGCCAGCAGCCCACAAGGGGGTCGATATGGCTACACCTTC. Translation gives CASSPQGGRYGYTF.

This clone was detected a few times. The chain carries TRBV6-6 and TRBJ2-7; TRBD1 matches at 7 bases. V lost 4 bases and J lost 2; bases outside the gene matches: 8. CDR3 length equals 15 residues. Germline-derived CDR1 and CDR2 are MNHNY and SVGAGI (reference sequence). The CDR3 loop reads CASSSDGQVPYEQYF. Written as DNA, the CDR3 is TGTGCCAGCAGTTCCGATGGACAGGTCCCCTACGAGCAGTACTTC.

V gene TRBV9 combines with J gene TRBJ1-1; no clear D. The CDR3 is 13 residues long. The V end lost 1 base, the J end lost 5 bases, and 9 bases lay between the germline ends. CDR1 and CDR2 (germline): SGDLS, YYNGEE. The CDR3 loop reads CASSVRSSTEAFF. CDR3 nucleotide sequence: TGTGCCAGCAGCGTACGGTCCTCGACTGAAGCTTTCTTT.

V usage is TRBV11-2 and J usage is TRBJ1-6; TRBD1 agrees at 7 bases. Trimming at V came to 4 bases and at J to 7 bases, leaving 16 bases not matched to a gene. The length of the CDR3 is 18 residues. From germline, CDR1 is SGHAT and CDR2 FQNNGV. CDR3 sequence reads: CASSSLLGTGAGNSPLHF. The CDR3 DNA reads TGTGCCAGCAGCTCCCTCCTGGGAACAGGGGCGGGAAATTCACCCCTCCACTTT.

This rearrangement joins TRBV6-5 to TRBJ1-3; 10 bases agree with TRBD1. J lost 2 bases, V lost 3 bases, and 4 bases had no gene match. This CDR3 has 16 residues. Germline V lookup: CDR1 MNHEY, CDR2 SVGAGI. The chain's CDR3 is CASSYEGTGAGNTIYF. The CDR3 region has the DNA TGTGCCAGCAGTTATGAAGGGACAGGGGCTGGAAACACCATATATTTT.

The chain uses TRBV7-2 and TRBJ2-5; 8 nucleotides align to TRBD1. The J call is doubtful: the DNA matches TRBJ2-7 better. This CDR3 is built from 13 residues. The V gene's germline CDR1 is SGHTA and CDR2 FQGNSA. In DNA form, the CDR3 reads TGTGCCAGCAGCGTCGACAGGGGCTACGAGCAGTACTTC. It specifies CASSVDRGYEQYF.

The chain employs TRBV19 and TRBJ2-1; 7 bases align to TRBD2. The CDR3 sequence is 15 residues long. Germline values: CDR1 LNHDA, CDR2 SQIVND (reference sequence). V trimming: 6 bases; J trimming: 7 bases; junction bases outside the gene matches: 12. CDR3 DNA sequence: TGTGCCAGTAGAGGTTGGGAGGGCGGAGGAAATGAGCAGTTCTTC. Its translation: CASRGWEGGGNEQFF. Filled out from reference TRBV19 and TRBJ2-1, the complete variable domain reads DGGITQSPKYLFRKEGQNVTLSCEQNLNHDAMYWYRQDPGQGLRLIYYSQIVNDFQKGDIAEGYSVSREKKESFPLTVTSAQKNPTAFYLCASRGWEGGGNEQFFGPGTRLTVL.

The chain uses TRBV11-2 and TRBJ2-1, with 16 bases lining up with TRBD2. CDR3 length: 15 amino acids. Germline-derived CDR1 and CDR2 are SGHAT and FQNNGV. V was clipped by 5 bases and J by 7 bases; unmatched bases: 2. The chain's CDR3 is CASSLGLAGGNEQFF. The DNA of the CDR3 is TGTGCCAGCAGCCTGGGACTAGCGGGAGGGAATGAGCAGTTCTTC.

This rearrangement joins TRBV30 to TRBJ2-3; maybe TRBD2 (6 bases). CDR3 length equals 16 residues. Per germline, CDR1 GTSNPN and CDR2 SVGIG (reference sequence). V was pared by 3 bases and J by 2 bases, with 18 bases between. For the CDR3, the DNA is TGTGCCTGGAGGGACTATTCGGGCGCCTTCACAGATACGCAGTATTTT. It specifies CAWRDYSGAFTDTQYF.